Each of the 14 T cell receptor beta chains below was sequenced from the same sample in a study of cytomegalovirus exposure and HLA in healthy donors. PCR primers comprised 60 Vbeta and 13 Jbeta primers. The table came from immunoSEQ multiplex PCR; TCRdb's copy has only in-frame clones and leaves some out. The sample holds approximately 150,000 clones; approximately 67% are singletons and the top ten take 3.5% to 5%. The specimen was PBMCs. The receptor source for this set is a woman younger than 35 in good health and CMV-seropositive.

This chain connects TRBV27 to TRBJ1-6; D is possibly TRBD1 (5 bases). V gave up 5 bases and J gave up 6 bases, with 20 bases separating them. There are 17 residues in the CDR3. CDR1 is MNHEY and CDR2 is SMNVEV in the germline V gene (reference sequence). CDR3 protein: CASSQNRDSPSNSPLHF. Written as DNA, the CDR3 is TGTGCCAGCAGTCAGAACCGGGACTCCCCGAGTAATTCACCCCTCCACTTT.

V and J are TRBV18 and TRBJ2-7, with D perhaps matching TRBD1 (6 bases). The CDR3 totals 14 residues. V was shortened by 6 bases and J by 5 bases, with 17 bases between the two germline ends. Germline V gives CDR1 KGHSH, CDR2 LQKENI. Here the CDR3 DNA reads TGTGCCAGCTCGCCAAACCCACAGGGTAACGAGCAGTACTTC. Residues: CASSPNPQGNEQYF.

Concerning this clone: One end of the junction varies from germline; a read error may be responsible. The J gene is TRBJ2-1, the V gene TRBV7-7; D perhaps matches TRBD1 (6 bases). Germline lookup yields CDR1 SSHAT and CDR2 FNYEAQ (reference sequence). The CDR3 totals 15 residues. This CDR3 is CASSLGTKKHNEQFF. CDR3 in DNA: TGTGCTAGCAGCTTAGGGACAAAAAAGCACAATGAGCAGTTCTTC.

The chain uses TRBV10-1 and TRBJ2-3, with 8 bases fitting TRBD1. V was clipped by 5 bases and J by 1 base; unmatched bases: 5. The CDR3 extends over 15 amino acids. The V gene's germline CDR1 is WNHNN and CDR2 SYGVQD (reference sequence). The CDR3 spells CASSRQGLGTDTQYF. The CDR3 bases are TGCGCCAGCAGTAGACAGGGGCTTGGCACAGATACGCAGTATTTT.

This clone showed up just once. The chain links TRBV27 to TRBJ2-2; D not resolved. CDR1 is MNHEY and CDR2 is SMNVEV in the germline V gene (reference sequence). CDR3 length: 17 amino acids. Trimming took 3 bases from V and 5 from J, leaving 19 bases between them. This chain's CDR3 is CASSFHRPEQVTGELFF. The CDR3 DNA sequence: TGTGCCAGCAGTTTCCACCGACCGGAGCAAGTTACCGGGGAGCTGTTTTTT.

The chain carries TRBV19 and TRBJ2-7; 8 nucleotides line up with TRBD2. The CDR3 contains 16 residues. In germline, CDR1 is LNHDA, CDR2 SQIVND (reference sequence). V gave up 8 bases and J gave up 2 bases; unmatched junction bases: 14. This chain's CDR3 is CASGTRTGGSAYEQYF. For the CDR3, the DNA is TGTGCCAGTGGTACAAGGACGGGAGGGTCCGCCTACGAGCAGTACTTC.

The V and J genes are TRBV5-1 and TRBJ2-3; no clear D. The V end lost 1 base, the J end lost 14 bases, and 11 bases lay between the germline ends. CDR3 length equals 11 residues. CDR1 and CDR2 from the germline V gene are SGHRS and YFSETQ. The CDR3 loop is CASSLYSVSYF. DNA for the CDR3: TGCGCCAGCAGCTTGTATAGTGTTTCGTATTTT.

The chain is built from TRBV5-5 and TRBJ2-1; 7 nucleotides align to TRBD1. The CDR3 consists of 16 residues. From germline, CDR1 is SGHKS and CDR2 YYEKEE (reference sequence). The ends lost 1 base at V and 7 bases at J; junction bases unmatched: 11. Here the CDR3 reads CASSLWIGGYGNEQFF. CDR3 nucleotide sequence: TGTGCCAGCAGCTTGTGGATAGGGGGCTACGGTAATGAGCAGTTCTTC.

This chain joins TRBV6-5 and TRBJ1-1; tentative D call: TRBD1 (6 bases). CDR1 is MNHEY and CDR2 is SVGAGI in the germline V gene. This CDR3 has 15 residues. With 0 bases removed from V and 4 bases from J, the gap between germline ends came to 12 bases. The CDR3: CASSYSHRVSTEAFF. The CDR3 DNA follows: TGTGCCAGCAGTTACTCACACAGGGTCTCCACTGAAGCTTTCTTT.

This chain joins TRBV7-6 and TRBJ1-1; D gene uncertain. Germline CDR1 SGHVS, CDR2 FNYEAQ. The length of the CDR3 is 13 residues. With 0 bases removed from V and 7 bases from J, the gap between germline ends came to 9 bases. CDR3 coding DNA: TGTGCCAGCAGCTTAGCAGGCGGTCATGAAGCTTTCTTT. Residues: CASSLAGGHEAFF.

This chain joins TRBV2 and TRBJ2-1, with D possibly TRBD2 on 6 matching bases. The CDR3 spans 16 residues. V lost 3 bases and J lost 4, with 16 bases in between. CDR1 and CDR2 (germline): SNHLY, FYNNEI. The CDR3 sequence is CASSDVSVGGYNEQFF. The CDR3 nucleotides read TGTGCCAGCAGTGATGTGTCCGTTGGGGGGTACAATGAGCAGTTCTTC.

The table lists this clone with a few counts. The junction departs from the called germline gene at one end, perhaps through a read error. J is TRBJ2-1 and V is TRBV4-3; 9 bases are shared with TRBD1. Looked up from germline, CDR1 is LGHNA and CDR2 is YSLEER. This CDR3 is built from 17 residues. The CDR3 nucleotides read TGCGCCAGCAGGCAAGGGGTCGACAGGGGGGAAAGGGATGAGCAGTTCTTC. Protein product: CASRQGVDRGERDEQFF.

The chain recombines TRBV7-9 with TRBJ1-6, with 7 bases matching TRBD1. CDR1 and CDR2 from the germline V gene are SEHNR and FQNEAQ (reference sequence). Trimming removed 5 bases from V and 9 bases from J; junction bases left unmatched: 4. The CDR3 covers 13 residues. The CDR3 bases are TGTGCCAGCAGCCCACAGGGGCCTTCACCCCTCCACTTT. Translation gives CASSPQGPSPLHF.

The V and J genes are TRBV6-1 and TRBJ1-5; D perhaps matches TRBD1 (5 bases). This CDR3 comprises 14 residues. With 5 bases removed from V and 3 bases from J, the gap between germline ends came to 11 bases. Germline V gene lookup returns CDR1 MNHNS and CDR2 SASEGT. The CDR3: CASSTGTFNQPQHF. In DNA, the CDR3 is TGTGCCAGCAGTACCGGGACTTTCAATCAGCCCCAGCATTTT.